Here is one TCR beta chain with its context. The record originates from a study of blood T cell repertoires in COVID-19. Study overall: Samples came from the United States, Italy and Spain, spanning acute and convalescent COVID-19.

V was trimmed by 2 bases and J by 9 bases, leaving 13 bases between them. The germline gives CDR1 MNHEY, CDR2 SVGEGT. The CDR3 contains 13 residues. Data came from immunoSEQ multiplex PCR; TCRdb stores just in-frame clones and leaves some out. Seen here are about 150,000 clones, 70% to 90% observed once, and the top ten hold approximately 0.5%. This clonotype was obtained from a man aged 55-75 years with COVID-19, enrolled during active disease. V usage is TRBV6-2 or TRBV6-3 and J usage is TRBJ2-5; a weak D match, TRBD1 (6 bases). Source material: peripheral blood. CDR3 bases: TGTGCCAGCAGTTACCAGGGGACCCCCCCCCAGTACTTC. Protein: CASSYQGTPPQYF.